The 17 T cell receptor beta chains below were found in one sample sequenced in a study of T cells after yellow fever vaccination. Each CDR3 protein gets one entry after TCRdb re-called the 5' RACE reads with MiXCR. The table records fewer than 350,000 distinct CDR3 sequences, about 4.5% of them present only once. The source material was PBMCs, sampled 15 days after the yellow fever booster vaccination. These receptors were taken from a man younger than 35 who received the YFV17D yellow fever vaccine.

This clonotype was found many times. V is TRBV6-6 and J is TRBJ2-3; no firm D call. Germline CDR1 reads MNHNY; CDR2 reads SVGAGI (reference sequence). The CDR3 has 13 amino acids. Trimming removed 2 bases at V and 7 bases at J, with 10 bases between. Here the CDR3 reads CASSYDAGYTQYF. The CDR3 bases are TGTGCCAGCAGTTACGACGCCGGATATACGCAGTATTTT.

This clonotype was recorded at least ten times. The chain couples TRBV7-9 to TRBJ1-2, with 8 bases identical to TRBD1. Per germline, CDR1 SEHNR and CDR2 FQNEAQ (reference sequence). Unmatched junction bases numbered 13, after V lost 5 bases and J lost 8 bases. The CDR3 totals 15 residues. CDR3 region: CASSLKTQGAGGYTF. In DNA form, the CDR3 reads TGTGCCAGCAGCCTCAAGACCCAGGGGGCAGGGGGCTACACCTTC.

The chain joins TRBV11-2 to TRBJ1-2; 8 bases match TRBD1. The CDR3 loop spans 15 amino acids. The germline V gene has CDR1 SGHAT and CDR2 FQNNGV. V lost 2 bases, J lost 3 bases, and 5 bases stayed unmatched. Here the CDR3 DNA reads TGTGCCAGCAGCTTATTCCAGGGGGCGGACTATGGCTACACCTTC. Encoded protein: CASSLFQGADYGYTF.

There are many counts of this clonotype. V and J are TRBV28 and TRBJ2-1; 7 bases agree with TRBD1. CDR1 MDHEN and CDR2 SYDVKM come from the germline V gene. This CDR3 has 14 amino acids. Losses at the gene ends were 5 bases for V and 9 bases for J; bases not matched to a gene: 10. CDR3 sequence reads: CASSVTGTVIEQFF. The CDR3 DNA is TGTGCCAGCAGTGTAACCGGGACAGTCATTGAGCAGTTCTTC.

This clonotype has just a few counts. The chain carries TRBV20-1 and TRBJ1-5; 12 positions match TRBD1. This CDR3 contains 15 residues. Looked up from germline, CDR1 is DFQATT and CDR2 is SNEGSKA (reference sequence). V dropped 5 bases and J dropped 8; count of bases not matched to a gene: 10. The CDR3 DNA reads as TGCAGTGCTGTACGGGACAGGGGGCTGGGAGAGCCCCAGCATTTT. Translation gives CSAVRDRGLGEPQHF.

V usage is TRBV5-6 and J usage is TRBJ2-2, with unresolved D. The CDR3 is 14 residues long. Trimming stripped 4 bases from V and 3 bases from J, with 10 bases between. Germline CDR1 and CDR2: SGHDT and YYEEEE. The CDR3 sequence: CASSPPGYTGELFF. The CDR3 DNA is TGTGCCAGCAGCCCCCCCGGGTACACCGGGGAGCTGTTTTTT.

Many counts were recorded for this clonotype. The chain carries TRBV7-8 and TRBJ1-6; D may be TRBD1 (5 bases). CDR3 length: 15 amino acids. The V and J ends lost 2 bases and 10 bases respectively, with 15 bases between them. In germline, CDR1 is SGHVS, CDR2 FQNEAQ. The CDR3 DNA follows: TGTGCCAGCAGCTTAATTTCAGGGCATTTGTCACCCCTCCACTTT. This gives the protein CASSLISGHLSPLHF.

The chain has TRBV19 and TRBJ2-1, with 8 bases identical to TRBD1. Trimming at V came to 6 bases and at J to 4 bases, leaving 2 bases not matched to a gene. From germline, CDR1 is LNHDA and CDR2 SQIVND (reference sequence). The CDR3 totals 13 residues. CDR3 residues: CASSHRGYNEQFF. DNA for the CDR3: TGTGCCAGTAGCCACAGGGGGTACAATGAGCAGTTCTTC.

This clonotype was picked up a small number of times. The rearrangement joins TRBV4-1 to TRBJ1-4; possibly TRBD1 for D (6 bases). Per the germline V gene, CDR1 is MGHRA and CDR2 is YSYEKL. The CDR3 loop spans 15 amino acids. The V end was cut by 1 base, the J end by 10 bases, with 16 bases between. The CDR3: CASSQGAGVTGKLFF. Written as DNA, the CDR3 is TGCGCCAGCAGCCAAGGTGCAGGGGTTACGGGAAAACTGTTTTTT.

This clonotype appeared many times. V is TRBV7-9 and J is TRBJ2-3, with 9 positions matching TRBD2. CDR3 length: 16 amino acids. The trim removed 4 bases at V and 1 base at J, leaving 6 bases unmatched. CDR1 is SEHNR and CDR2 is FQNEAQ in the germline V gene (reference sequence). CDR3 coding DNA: TGTGCCAGCAGCTCGGCTCGGACTAGCGGCACAGATACGCAGTATTTT. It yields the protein CASSSARTSGTDTQYF. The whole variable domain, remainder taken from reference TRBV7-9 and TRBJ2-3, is DTGVSQNPRHKITKRGQNVTFRCDPISEHNRLYWYRQTLGQGPEFLTYFQNEAQLEKSRLLSDRFSAERPKGSFSTLEIQRTEQGDSAMYLCASSSARTSGTDTQYFGPGTRLTVL.

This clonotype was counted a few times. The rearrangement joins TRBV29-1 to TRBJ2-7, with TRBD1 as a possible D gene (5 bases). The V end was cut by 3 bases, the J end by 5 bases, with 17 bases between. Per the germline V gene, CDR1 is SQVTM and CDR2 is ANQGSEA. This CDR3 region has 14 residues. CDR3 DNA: TGCAGCGTTGAGACAGACCTTCGGGCGGACGAGCAGTACTTC. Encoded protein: CSVETDLRADEQYF.

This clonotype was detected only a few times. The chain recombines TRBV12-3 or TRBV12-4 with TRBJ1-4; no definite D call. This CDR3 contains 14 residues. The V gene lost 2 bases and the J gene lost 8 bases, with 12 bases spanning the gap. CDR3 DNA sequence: TGTGCCAGCAGTTTACGCGGTACAGTAGAAAAACTGTTTTTT. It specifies CASSLRGTVEKLFF.

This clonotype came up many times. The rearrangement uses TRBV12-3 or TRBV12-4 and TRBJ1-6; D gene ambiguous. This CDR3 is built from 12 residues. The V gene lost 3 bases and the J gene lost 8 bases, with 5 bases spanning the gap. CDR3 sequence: CASSLDYSPLHF. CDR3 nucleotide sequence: TGTGCCAGCAGTTTGGACTATTCACCCCTCCACTTT.

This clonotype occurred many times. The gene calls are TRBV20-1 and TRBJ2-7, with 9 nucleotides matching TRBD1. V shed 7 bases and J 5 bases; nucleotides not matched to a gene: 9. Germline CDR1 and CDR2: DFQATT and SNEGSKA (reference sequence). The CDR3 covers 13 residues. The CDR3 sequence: CSVSGQGKDEQYV. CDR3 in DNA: TGCAGTGTATCGGGACAGGGAAAGGACGAGCAGTACGTC.

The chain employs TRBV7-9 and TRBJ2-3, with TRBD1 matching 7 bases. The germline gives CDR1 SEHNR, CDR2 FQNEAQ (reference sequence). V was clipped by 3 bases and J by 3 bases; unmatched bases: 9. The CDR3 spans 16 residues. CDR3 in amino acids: CASSFRTGRSTDTQYF. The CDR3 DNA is TGTGCCAGCAGCTTCCGGACAGGCCGTTCAACAGATACGCAGTATTTT.

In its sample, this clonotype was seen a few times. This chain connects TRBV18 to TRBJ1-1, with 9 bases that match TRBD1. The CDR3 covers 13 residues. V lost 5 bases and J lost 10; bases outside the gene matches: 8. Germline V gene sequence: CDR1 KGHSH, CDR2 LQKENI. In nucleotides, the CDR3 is TGTGCCAGCTCAGACGGACAGGGGAGGGGAGCTTTCTTT. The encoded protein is CASSDGQGRGAFF.

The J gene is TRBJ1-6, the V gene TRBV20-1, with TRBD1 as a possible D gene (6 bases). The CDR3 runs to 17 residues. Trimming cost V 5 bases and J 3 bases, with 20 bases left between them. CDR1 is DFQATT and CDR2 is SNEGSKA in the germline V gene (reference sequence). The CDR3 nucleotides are TGCAGTGCTGCCGGACAGCGTACCCGTTTCTATAATTCACCCCTCCACTTT. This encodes CSAAGQRTRFYNSPLHF.